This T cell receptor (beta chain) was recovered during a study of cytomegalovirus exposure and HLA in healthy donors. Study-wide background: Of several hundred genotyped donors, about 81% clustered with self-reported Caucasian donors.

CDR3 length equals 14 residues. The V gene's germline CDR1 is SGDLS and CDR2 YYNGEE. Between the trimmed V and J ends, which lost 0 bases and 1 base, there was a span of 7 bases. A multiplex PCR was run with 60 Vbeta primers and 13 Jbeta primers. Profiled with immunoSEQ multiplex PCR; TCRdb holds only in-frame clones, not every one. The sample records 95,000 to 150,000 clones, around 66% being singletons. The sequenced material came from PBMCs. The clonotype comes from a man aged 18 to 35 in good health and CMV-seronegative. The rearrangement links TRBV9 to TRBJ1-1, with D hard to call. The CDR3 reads CASSVVAGNTEAFF. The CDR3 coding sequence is TGTGCCAGCAGCGTAGTGGCGGGGAACACTGAAGCTTTCTTT. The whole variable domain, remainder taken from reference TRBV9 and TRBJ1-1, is DSGVTQTPKHLITATGQRVTLRCSPRSGDLSVYWYQQSLDQGLQFLIQYYNGEERAKGNILERFSAQQFPDLHSELNLSSLELGDSALYFCASSVVAGNTEAFFGQGTRLTVV.